This T cell receptor beta chain comes out of a study of T cells after yellow fever vaccination. A single record per CDR3 protein comes from TCRdb applying MiXCR to the 5' RACE reads. Of about 240,000 distinct CDR3 sequences in the sample, 6.9% were seen once. Study findings and constraints: Most clones from primary vaccination resurfaced after the booster (around 95% CD4, around 90% CD8).

Trimming left V 0 bases short and J 4 bases short, with 10 bases between. The V gene's germline CDR1 is DFQATT and CDR2 SNEGSKA (reference sequence). The CDR3 has 14 amino acids. A few counts support this clonotype. As yet, its antigen is unknown. The source material was CD4+ T cells sorted from PBMCs, sampled 15 days after the yellow fever booster vaccination. The clonotype was recovered from a man between 25 and 39 years old who received the YFV17D yellow fever vaccine. This chain joins TRBV20-1 and TRBJ1-5; D gene uncertain. The CDR3 is CSARDWADNQPQHF. The CDR3, as DNA: TGCAGTGCTAGAGATTGGGCCGATAATCAGCCCCAGCATTTT.